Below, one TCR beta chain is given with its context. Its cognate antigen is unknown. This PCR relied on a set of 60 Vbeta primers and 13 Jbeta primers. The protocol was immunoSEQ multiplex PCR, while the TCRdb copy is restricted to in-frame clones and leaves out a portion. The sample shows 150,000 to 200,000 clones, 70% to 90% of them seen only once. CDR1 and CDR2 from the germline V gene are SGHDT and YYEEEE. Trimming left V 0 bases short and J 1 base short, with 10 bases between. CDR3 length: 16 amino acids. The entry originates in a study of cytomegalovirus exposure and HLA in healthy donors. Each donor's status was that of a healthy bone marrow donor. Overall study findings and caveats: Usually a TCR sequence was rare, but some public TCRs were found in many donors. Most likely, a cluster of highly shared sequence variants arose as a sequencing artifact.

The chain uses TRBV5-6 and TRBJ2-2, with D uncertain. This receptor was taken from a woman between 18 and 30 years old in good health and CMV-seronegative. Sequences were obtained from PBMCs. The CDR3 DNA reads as TGTGCCAGCAGCTTGGATCGACGGGTGAACACCGGGGAGCTGTTTTTT. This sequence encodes CASSLDRRVNTGELFF.